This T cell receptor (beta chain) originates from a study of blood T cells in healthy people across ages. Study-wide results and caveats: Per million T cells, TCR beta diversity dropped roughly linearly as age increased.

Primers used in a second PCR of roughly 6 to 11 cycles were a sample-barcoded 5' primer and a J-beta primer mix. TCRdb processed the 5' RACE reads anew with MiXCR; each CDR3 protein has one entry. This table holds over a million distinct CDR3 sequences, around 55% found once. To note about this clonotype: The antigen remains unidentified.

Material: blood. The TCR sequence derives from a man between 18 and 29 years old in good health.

The DNA of the CDR3 is TGCAGCGCTAACCTCCCGACTCCGGGGGTCACAGATACGCAGTATTTT. It encodes CSANLPTPGVTDTQYF. The V gene is TRBV29-1, the J gene TRBJ2-3, with D possibly being TRBD2 (6 bases). The CDR3 runs 16 residues. V lost 7 bases and J lost 2, with 22 bases in between. Germline V gives CDR1 SQVTM, CDR2 ANQGSEA.